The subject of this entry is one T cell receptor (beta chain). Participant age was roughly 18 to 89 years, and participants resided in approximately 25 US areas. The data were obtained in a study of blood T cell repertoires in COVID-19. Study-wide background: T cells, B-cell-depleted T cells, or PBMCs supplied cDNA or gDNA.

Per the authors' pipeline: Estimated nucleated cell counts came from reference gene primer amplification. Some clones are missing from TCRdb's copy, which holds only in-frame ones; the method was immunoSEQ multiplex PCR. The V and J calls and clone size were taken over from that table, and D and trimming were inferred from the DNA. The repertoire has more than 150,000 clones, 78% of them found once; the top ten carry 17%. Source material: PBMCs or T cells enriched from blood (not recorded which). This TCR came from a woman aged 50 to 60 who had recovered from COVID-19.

The CDR3 DNA sequence: TGCGCCAGCAGCCCAGGACAGGGGGCAGGGCACACTGAAGCTTTCTTT. It specifies CASSPGQGAGHTEAFF. The chain is built from TRBV5-1 and TRBJ1-1; 11 nucleotides match TRBD1. The junction had 8 bases not matched to a gene; V was cut back by 4 bases and J by 3 bases. In germline, CDR1 is SGHRS, CDR2 YFSETQ. This CDR3 region has 16 residues.